The source of this T cell receptor beta chain is a study of glioma-infiltrating T cells after dendritic cell vaccination (dated by TCRdb to 2016 to 2018). Regarding the study in general: The cohort included around 15 glioblastoma patients drawn from Phase I and II dendritic cell vaccination trials, of whom 9 were newly diagnosed and 6 had recurrent disease. Autologous tumor lysate-pulsed dendritic cell vaccination was administered to the patients between the early 2000s and the early 2010s. To make the vaccine, monocyte-derived dendritic cells were cultured for seven to eight days with IL-4 and GM-CSF and then pulsed overnight with autologous tumor lysate. Each patient was given three intradermal dendritic cell vaccine injections, spaced two weeks apart, in the arm below the axilla. Tumor-infiltrating lymphocyte content was quantified and tumor and blood repertoires were compared in dendritic cell-vaccinated glioblastoma patients by deep sequencing of TCR beta CDR3 regions. Survival after dendritic cell vaccination was correlated with TCR sequencing metrics, including TIL content and tumor-blood repertoire overlap.

Patients were selected on the basis of adequate residual fresh-frozen tumor tissue and more than two years of available survival data. Although molecular status otherwise differed among the glioblastoma patients, no patient had an isocitrate dehydrogenase mutation. PBMC were collected before vaccination, two weeks after the third vaccination, and at tumor progression if progression occurred. The Qiagen DNeasy Blood extraction Kit was used to extract genomic DNA. About this clone itself: Its antigen has not been determined. No much larger clone is present one base from it, and per-base qualities are unavailable.

Broad study findings and their caveats: After dendritic cell vaccination, a higher estimated pretreatment TIL content predicted longer time to progression and overall survival. TCR clonality showed no direct relationship with survival, which suggests that a diverse polyclonal response may be important. The cohort was small and heterogeneous, with few patients having full blood and tumor sets and even fewer initial-recurrent tumor pairs. The three-group TCR overlap response model was described as speculative and requiring prospective validation.

V has 3 bases trimmed and J has 9 bases trimmed; junction bases matching no gene number 8. In the germline V gene, CDR1 corresponds to SQVTM and CDR2 to ANQGSEA. The CDR3 numbers 14 residues from cysteine through phenylalanine. Only CDR3 DNA is held: 42 bases, read in frame from base 1. Using the immunoSEQ assay, TCRB CDR3 regions were amplified from roughly 2.1 micrograms of genomic DNA, or from all available DNA when less than that was on hand. The multiplex PCR relied on 60 forward primers for TCR V beta segments and 13 reverse primers for J beta segments. To estimate reads per starting template, synthetic control templates were spiked into each sample at limiting dilution. The Illumina HiSeq System generated 87 bp sequencing reads. The published analysis was carried out like this. PCR and sequencing errors were removed by merging closely related sequences with a nearest neighbor algorithm. TCR overlap was defined as the percentage of unique tumor TCR beta sequences that were also present in the same patient's peripheral blood. Entries here come from immuneACCESS through TCRdb and include only in-frame sequences with V and J called. Some clones fail to appear in such tables; in the studies checked, an unresolved V gene covers under half of the shortfall, and the cause of the remainder is unknown. The V and J calls and clone size are taken from that table; D and trimming were inferred from the DNA. The sample records approximately 90,000 clones, roughly 84% of which are singletons. Together, the top ten hold 2.5% to 3.5% of the sample.

The sample was blood, taken before dendritic cell vaccination. The TCR originated in a human donor with glioblastoma. The rearranged segments are TRBV29-1 and TRBJ2-1, with TRBD2 identical over 10 junction bases. The DNA is TGCAGCGTTGAGGAGGTAGCGGGAGGACTTGAGCAGTTCTTC. Its coded protein is CSVEEVAGGLEQFF.